One sample yielded the 23 T cell receptor beta chains listed below, sequenced in a study of beta chain features in type 1 diabetes. Expressed TCRB transcripts were sequenced after all isolated RNA was converted to cDNA. The data were produced by immunoSEQ multiplex PCR, yet TCRdb's version contains in-frame clones alone and is incomplete. The sample yields 350,000 to 450,000 clones, around 14% seen once. Sequencing was performed on naive CD4+ T cells from blood. The source is a man younger than 40 in good health.

This clone was seen only a few times. The V and J genes are TRBV7-8 and TRBJ2-3; D might be TRBD1 or TRBD2, each matching 5 bases. Germline assignment: CDR1 SGHVS and CDR2 FQNEAQ. The CDR3 sequence is 17 residues long. V lost 1 base to trimming and J lost 2 bases, with 16 bases between them. The CDR3 loop reads CASSLGRQGRYTDTQYF. CDR3 bases: TGTGCCAGCAGCTTAGGTCGTCAGGGACGTTACACAGATACGCAGTATTTT.

V is TRBV10-3 and J is TRBJ2-3; 9 bases agree with TRBD2. CDR3 length: 14 residues. V shed 6 bases and J 5 bases; nucleotides not matched to a gene: 6. CDR1 is ENHRY, CDR2 SYGVKD, per germline. In nucleotides, the CDR3 is TGTGCCATCAGCGTTACTAGCGGGTTAGATACGCAGTATTTT. Translation: CAISVTSGLDTQYF.

This clone was seen only a few times. The rearrangement joins TRBV9 to TRBJ2-1; the D gene is possibly TRBD1 (5 bases). CDR1 is SGDLS, CDR2 YYNGEE, per germline. Trimming took 0 bases from V and 5 from J, leaving 15 bases between them. The CDR3 consists of 16 residues. The CDR3 DNA is TGTGCCAGCAGCGTAGCTTGGGGCGGACACGACAATGAGCAGTTCTTC. It specifies CASSVAWGGHDNEQFF.

V is TRBV7-9 and J is TRBJ1-5; a weak D match, TRBD1 (5 bases). CDR3 length equals 14 residues. Germline loops: CDR1 SEHNR, CDR2 FQNEAQ (reference sequence). Trimming removed 5 bases at V and 6 bases at J, with 14 bases between. CDR3: CASSHTGSSQPQHF. The CDR3 DNA is TGTGCCAGCAGCCATACAGGATCCAGTCAGCCCCAGCATTTT.

The chain employs TRBV4-3 and TRBJ1-4; 7 positions match TRBD1. The germline gives CDR1 LGHNA, CDR2 YSLEER. With V trimmed by 1 base and J by 8 bases, 7 bases remained unmatched. CDR3 length equals 15 residues. CDR3: CASSQGTGAWEKLFF. The CDR3 DNA sequence: TGCGCCAGCAGCCAAGGAACAGGGGCATGGGAAAAACTGTTTTTT.

V is TRBV6-5 and J is TRBJ2-3, with 9 bases fitting TRBD2. Germline V gives CDR1 MNHEY, CDR2 SVGAGI. Trimming took 4 bases from V and 1 from J; bases not matched to a gene: 6. The length of the CDR3 is 16 residues. CDR3 sequence reads: CASSFSLAGGTDTQYF. In nucleotides, the CDR3 is TGTGCCAGCAGTTTTTCACTAGCGGGTGGCACAGATACGCAGTATTTT.

The chain joins TRBV4-3 to TRBJ1-1; D remains unclear. Germline V gives CDR1 LGHNA, CDR2 YSLEER. This CDR3 is 12 amino acids long. The V end lost 4 bases, the J end lost 7 bases, and 10 bases lay between the germline ends. The DNA for the CDR3 is TGCGCCAGCAGCCGTTCCCCAGGTGAAGCTTTCTTT. Its translation is CASSRSPGEAFF.

This clone came up a few times. In the same sample, other DNA sequences code for this CDR3. The rearrangement links TRBV7-9 to TRBJ2-3; D not resolved. V lost 0 bases and J 4 bases, leaving 2 bases between the germline ends. Germline-derived CDR1 and CDR2 are SEHNR and FQNEAQ (reference sequence). The CDR3 contains 12 residues. Written as DNA, the CDR3 is TGTGCCAGCAGCTTAGCGGCAGATACGCAGTATTTT. As protein: CASSLAADTQYF.

V gene TRBV11-2 combines with J gene TRBJ1-2; no reliable D call. Germline V gives CDR1 SGHAT, CDR2 FQNNGV. V was shortened by 4 bases and J by 1 base, with 10 bases between the two germline ends. The CDR3 runs to 14 residues. The CDR3, as DNA: TGTGCCAGCAGCTCGCTAGTACTTAACTATGGCTACACCTTC. Protein sequence: CASSSLVLNYGYTF.

This clone was seen a few times. The chain joins TRBV25-1 to TRBJ1-4; possible D gene TRBD1, 5 bases. This CDR3 region has 17 residues. The V and J ends lost 4 bases and 0 bases respectively, with 15 bases between them. Looked up from germline, CDR1 is MGHDK and CDR2 is SYGVNS. The CDR3 is CASSASGGPTTNEKLFF. CDR3 in DNA: TGTGCCAGCAGTGCCTCGGGGGGACCGACAACTAATGAAAAACTGTTTTTT.

The table lists this clone with a few counts. The genes are TRBV5-1 and TRBJ2-3; TRBD1 matches at 7 bases. Trimming cost V 2 bases and J 4 bases; bases outside gene matches: 10. This CDR3 region has 16 residues. Germline CDR1 and CDR2: SGHRS and YFSETQ. DNA for the CDR3: TGCGCCAGCAGCTTTGTATGGGGACAGACGCCAGATACGCAGTATTTT. Translation gives CASSFVWGQTPDTQYF.

This clone was seen more than once but under ten times. The chain's CDR3 is CASSQDPIDRNYGYTF. The CDR3 bases are TGCGCCAGCAGCCAAGATCCTATTGACAGGAACTATGGCTACACCTTC. The chain is built from TRBV4-3 and TRBJ1-2; a weak D match, TRBD1 (6 bases). Trimming pared 0 bases from V and 2 bases from J, leaving 13 bases between. The length of the CDR3 is 16 residues. The germline V gene has CDR1 LGHNA and CDR2 YSLEER.

This clone was detected a few times. The chain uses TRBV19 and TRBJ2-1; TRBD2 agrees at 9 bases. The germline gives CDR1 LNHDA, CDR2 SQIVND (reference sequence). There are 14 residues in the CDR3. J gave up 1 base and V 10 bases, and 5 bases lay outside the gene matches. CDR3 loop: CATAGGPSYNEQFF. In DNA form, the CDR3 reads TGTGCCACTGCGGGAGGGCCATCCTACAATGAGCAGTTCTTC.

This chain joins TRBV5-1 and TRBJ2-7; D is uncertain. This CDR3 spans 14 amino acids. Trimming shortened V by 2 bases and J by 0 bases, and 9 bases separated the two germline ends. In germline, CDR1 is SGHRS, CDR2 YFSETQ. CDR3 loop: CASSLTESSYEQYF. DNA of the CDR3: TGCGCCAGCAGCTTAACAGAGAGCTCCTACGAGCAGTACTTC.

The V and J genes are TRBV7-9 and TRBJ2-1; tentative D call: TRBD2 (5 bases). Per the germline V gene, CDR1 is SEHNR and CDR2 is FQNEAQ (reference sequence). The CDR3 contains 11 residues. Trimming cost V 4 bases and J 12 bases, with 10 bases left between them. Here the CDR3 DNA reads TGTGCCAGCAGCTCACTAGGACGGCAGTTCTTC. This gives the protein CASSSLGRQFF.

The chain uses TRBV7-9 and TRBJ2-2; no definite D call. The CDR3 consists of 15 residues. The germline V gene has CDR1 SEHNR and CDR2 FQNEAQ (reference sequence). The V end was cut by 4 bases, the J end by 0 bases, with 9 bases between. CDR3 coding DNA: TGTGCCAGCAGCTCCCGGACGGCGAACACCGGGGAGCTGTTTTTT. It codes for CASSSRTANTGELFF.

This clone was counted between two and nine times. This chain links TRBV19 with TRBJ1-6, with D uncertain. CDR1 is LNHDA and CDR2 is SQIVND in the germline V gene (reference sequence). V lost 7 bases, J lost 4 bases, and 14 bases lay in between. The CDR3 totals 15 residues. The CDR3 here is CASNVNLRYNSPLHF. CDR3 sequence (DNA): TGTGCCAGTAATGTCAACTTGAGGTATAATTCACCCCTCCACTTT.

This clone was seen a few times. The rearrangement links TRBV30 to TRBJ2-1; 10 bases fit TRBD2. The germline V gene encodes CDR1 GTSNPN and CDR2 SVGIG (reference sequence). The CDR3 loop spans 14 amino acids. V dropped 4 bases and J dropped 9; count of bases not matched to a gene: 9. The CDR3 is CAWTALAGLGEQFF. CDR3 nucleotide sequence: TGTGCCTGGACGGCACTAGCGGGATTGGGTGAGCAGTTCTTC.

V usage is TRBV30 and J usage is TRBJ1-1; D unresolved. Germline values: CDR1 GTSNPN, CDR2 SVGIG (reference sequence). Trimming cost V 0 bases and J 1 base, with 9 bases left between them. This CDR3 spans 14 amino acids. CDR3 sequence (DNA): TGTGCCTGGAGTGTACGTTATCCGAACACTGAAGCTTTCTTT. This codes for CAWSVRYPNTEAFF.

The gene calls are TRBV5-4 and TRBJ2-1, with TRBD2 as a possible D gene (6 bases). The ends were cut back, 4 bases at V and 8 bases at J, with 16 bases in the middle. Germline V CDR1 and CDR2: SGHNT, YYREEE (reference sequence). This CDR3 has 14 amino acids. The CDR3 loop is CASSTPGTSDEQFF. The CDR3 DNA reads TGTGCCAGCAGCACCCCCGGGACTTCGGATGAGCAGTTCTTC.

This clone was picked up a small number of times. CDR3 residues: CASSIAGTKNIQYF. The CDR3 coding sequence is TGTGCCAGTAGTATTGCCGGGACCAAAAACATTCAGTACTTC. This sequence joins TRBV19 and TRBJ2-4; TRBD2 might be the D (5 bases). Trimming pared 3 bases from V and 2 bases from J, leaving 8 bases between. This CDR3 is 14 amino acids long. Germline CDR1 is LNHDA and CDR2 is SQIVND (reference sequence).

The chain is built from TRBV2 and TRBJ2-5, with D unclear. Germline V gene data show CDR1 as SNHLY and CDR2 as FYNNEI. The V end lost 7 bases, the J end lost 3 bases, and 9 bases lay between the germline ends. The CDR3 loop spans 12 amino acids. As DNA, the CDR3 is TGTGCCAGCACCGGGCCTAAAGAGACCCAGTACTTC. It translates to CASTGPKETQYF.

The chain uses TRBV11-2 and TRBJ2-4; possibly TRBD2 for D (6 bases). The CDR3 is 12 amino acids. V lost 3 bases and J 8 bases, leaving 8 bases between the germline ends. Germline CDR1 SGHAT, CDR2 FQNNGV. CDR3 loop: CASSLGGDIQYF. CDR3 DNA sequence: TGTGCCAGCAGCTTGGGGGGAGACATTCAGTACTTC.